The 17 T cell receptor beta chains reported below all come from one sample, sequenced in a study of early T cells in non-severe SARS-CoV-2 infection. TCRdb re-called the 5' RACE reads with MiXCR, one entry per CDR3 protein. The repertoire holds about 50,000 distinct CDR3 sequences, 6% to 8% seen once, with roughly 6.9% in the top ten. This material consisted of whole blood, taken at baseline. These receptors were taken from an adult who was a healthcare worker with PCR-confirmed SARS-CoV-2 infection or an uninfected control (not recorded which).

This clonotype was observed many times. This rearrangement joins TRBV6-6 to TRBJ2-2; TRBD2 matches at 8 bases. From germline, CDR1 is MNHNY and CDR2 SVGAGI (reference sequence). Unmatched junction bases numbered 2, after V lost 5 bases and J lost 0 bases. The CDR3 length is 15 residues. CDR3 sequence (DNA): TGTGCCAGCAGTCTTAGCGGGGCGAACACCGGGGAGCTGTTTTTT. Its translation is CASSLSGANTGELFF.

This clonotype came up many times. This chain uses TRBV20-1 with TRBJ2-1; possibly TRBD1 or TRBD2 for D (5 bases each). V was clipped by 3 bases and J by 6 bases, with 9 bases between them. The CDR3 covers 12 residues. Germline lookup yields CDR1 DFQATT and CDR2 SNEGSKA (reference sequence). DNA for the CDR3: TGCAGTGCTAGGGGGGTTGGCAATGAGCAGTTCTTC. Translating gives CSARGVGNEQFF.

This sequence joins TRBV7-2 and TRBJ2-7, with TRBD2 matching over 8 bases. The V gene's germline CDR1 is SGHTA and CDR2 FQGNSA. V shed 5 bases, J shed 1 base, and the junction held 7 bases outside the gene matches. The CDR3 contains 15 residues. DNA for the CDR3: TGTGCCAGCAGCCTACGGACTAGCCGATCCTACGAGCAGTACTTC. This translates into CASSLRTSRSYEQYF.

The chain combines TRBV7-2 with TRBJ1-6; the D is unclear. Germline loops: CDR1 SGHTA, CDR2 FQGNSA. V was trimmed by 4 bases and J by 6 bases, leaving 7 bases between them. The CDR3 has 13 amino acids. CDR3 bases: TGTGCCAGCAGCTCAAGGACTAATTCACCCCTCCACTTT. Residues: CASSSRTNSPLHF.

This clonotype has ten or more counts. The rearrangement links TRBV11-2 to TRBJ2-7; weak D call: TRBD1 (5 bases). The CDR3 consists of 15 residues. CDR1 is SGHAT, CDR2 FQNNGV, per germline. V was pared by 4 bases and J by 3 bases, with 16 bases between. The CDR3 here is CASSSNPGHNYEQYF. The CDR3 DNA is TGTGCCAGCAGCTCCAACCCTGGACACAACTACGAGCAGTACTTC. The whole variable domain, remainder taken from reference TRBV11-2 and TRBJ2-7, is EAGVAQSPRYKIIEKRQSVAFWCNPISGHATLYWYQQILGQGPKLLIQFQNNGVVDDSQLPKDRFSAERLKGVDSTLKIQPAKLEDSAVYLCASSSNPGHNYEQYFGPGTRLTVT.

This clonotype is medium-sized in the sample. This chain connects TRBV9 to TRBJ2-5; 7 bases are shared with TRBD2. This CDR3 is 14 amino acids long. Trimming removed 0 bases from V and 4 bases from J; junction bases left unmatched: 3. Germline lookup yields CDR1 SGDLS and CDR2 YYNGEE. CDR3: CASSVEGGRETQYF. The CDR3 nucleotides are TGTGCCAGCAGCGTAGAAGGCGGGAGAGAGACCCAGTACTTC.

The genes are TRBV7-3 and TRBJ2-5; TRBD1 or TRBD2 may be the D gene (5 bases each). The CDR3 covers 15 residues. Trimming removed 6 bases from V and 5 bases from J, with 19 bases in between. Germline CDR1 reads SGHTA; CDR2 reads FQGTGA. CDR3 residues: CASSPGARVVETQYF. CDR3 in DNA: TGTGCCAGCAGTCCCGGGGCCAGGGTGGTGGAGACCCAGTACTTC.

This clonotype has ten or more counts. The gene calls are TRBV4-3 and TRBJ2-6; no definite D call. CDR1 and CDR2 (germline): LGHNA, YSLEER. The germline V and J ends were trimmed by 1 base and 3 bases, with 13 bases remaining between them. This CDR3 has 17 amino acids. Written as DNA, the CDR3 is TGCGCCAGCAGCCAAGGCCCAGGCGTCTATGGGGCCAACGTCCTGACTTTC. Translation: CASSQGPGVYGANVLTF.

V and J are TRBV19 and TRBJ2-3; D is perhaps TRBD2 (6 bases). This CDR3 is built from 15 residues. Between the trimmed V and J ends, which lost 6 bases and 3 bases, there was a span of 16 bases. The germline gives CDR1 LNHDA, CDR2 SQIVND (reference sequence). This CDR3 reads CASSPGGTWTDTQYF. The CDR3 nucleotides read TGTGCCAGTAGCCCGGGTGGGACTTGGACAGATACGCAGTATTTT.

This clonotype was observed a few times. The gene calls are TRBV19 and TRBJ1-5; D is uncertain. Trimming stripped 3 bases from V and 4 bases from J, with 13 bases between. The length of the CDR3 is 15 residues. Germline CDR1 is LNHDA and CDR2 is SQIVND (reference sequence). The CDR3 DNA reads as TGTGCCAGTAGTATCAAATCCTCCCTTAATCAGCCCCAGCATTTT. It codes for CASSIKSSLNQPQHF.

This clonotype was observed at least ten times. CDR3 sequence: CASSLSLGLAGGNEQFF. The CDR3 DNA sequence: TGTGCCAGCAGTTTATCCCTCGGACTAGCGGGAGGCAATGAGCAGTTCTTC. The chain employs TRBV27 and TRBJ2-1, with 14 bases lining up with TRBD2. The V and J ends lost 0 bases and 6 bases, in that order; junction bases with no gene match: 4. The CDR3 is 17 residues long. From germline, CDR1 is MNHEY and CDR2 SMNVEV (reference sequence).

The rearrangement joins TRBV19 to TRBJ2-3, with 8 bases aligning to TRBD1. Germline assignment: CDR1 LNHDA and CDR2 SQIVND (reference sequence). Trimming took 6 bases from V and 5 from J; bases not matched to a gene: 7. This CDR3 is 14 amino acids long. CDR3 DNA: TGTGCCAGTAGGCGCGACAGGGGAATAGATACGCAGTATTTT. Amino acids: CASRRDRGIDTQYF.

This clonotype was detected many times. The rearrangement uses TRBV11-3 and TRBJ2-1; D is uncertain. Germline lookup yields CDR1 SGHNT and CDR2 YENEEA. The CDR3 is 16 residues long. V dropped 1 base and J dropped 0 bases, with 10 bases sitting between them. CDR3 sequence reads: CASSLGAPGSYNEQFF. In DNA form, the CDR3 reads TGTGCCAGCAGCTTAGGAGCCCCCGGCTCCTACAATGAGCAGTTCTTC.

This chain links TRBV19 with TRBJ1-4, with a weak D call TRBD1 (6 bases). V dropped 7 bases and J dropped 6 bases, with 12 bases sitting between them. Germline V gene sequence: CDR1 LNHDA, CDR2 SQIVND (reference sequence). The CDR3 sequence is 13 residues long. The CDR3 spells CASTTGFDEKLFF. DNA for the CDR3: TGTGCCAGTACCACAGGGTTCGATGAAAAACTGTTTTTT.

This clonotype was picked up many times. This chain connects TRBV11-2 to TRBJ2-5; TRBD2 agrees at 16 bases. Germline lookup yields CDR1 SGHAT and CDR2 FQNNGV. V gave up 3 bases and J gave up 5 bases; unmatched junction bases: 3. The CDR3 spans 16 residues. The CDR3 DNA reads as TGTGCCAGCAGCTTCGGGACTAGCGGGAGGGCGGAGACCCAGTACTTC. It yields the protein CASSFGTSGRAETQYF.

The chain combines TRBV7-2 with TRBJ1-2; D unresolved. Per the germline V gene, CDR1 is SGHTA and CDR2 is FQGNSA. V lost 5 bases and J lost 8, with 15 bases in between. The CDR3 runs to 13 residues. CDR3 nucleotides: TGTGCCAGCAGCCTTCCGGGCCGGGAGGGCTACACCTTC. Residues: CASSLPGREGYTF.

The chain is built from TRBV12-3 or TRBV12-4 and TRBJ2-2; TRBD1 aligns across 8 bases. V dropped 0 bases and J dropped 4; count of bases not matched to a gene: 4. The CDR3 consists of 16 residues. This CDR3 reads CASSLAQGASTGELFF. In DNA, the CDR3 is TGTGCCAGCAGTTTAGCCCAGGGGGCAAGCACCGGGGAGCTGTTTTTT.